This T cell receptor (beta chain) appears in the sequencing data of a study of PD-1 blockade in classical Hodgkin lymphoma. Points from the study as a whole: A significant rise in TCR diversity was seen by C4D1 for CD4+ cells but not for CD8+ cells. It was reported that newly diagnosed patients had less baseline TCR diversity than healthy donors.

Autologous stem cell transplantation was followed by relapse in every patient, and brentuximab vedotin exposure varied. Regarding this clone: What it binds is not known.

The repertoire was sequenced with immunoSEQ multiplex PCR; TCRdb's copy has only in-frame clones and lacks some. The data hold roughly 70,000 clones, with 71% observed a single time. V was clipped by 0 bases and J by 1 base, with 13 bases between them. Germline loops: CDR1 SGHNT, CDR2 YYREEE (reference sequence). The CDR3 length is 16 residues. The chain is built from TRBV5-4 and TRBJ1-1; tentative D call: TRBD1 (5 bases). The sample was peripheral blood mononuclear cells (PBMCs), taken before the second cycle of nivolumab. The TCR sequence derives from a human donor with classical Hodgkin lymphoma. CDR3 sequence (DNA): TGTGCCAGCAGCTTGGTCGGGGGAGGGCCGAACACTGAAGCTTTCTTT. This gives the protein CASSLVGGGPNTEAFF.